The clone carrying this T cell receptor (beta chain) was found a few times. What it binds is not known. This record comes from a study of T cell repertoires and HLA-DP antigens. Whole-study context: DNA input averaged roughly 200 ng in sorted CD137+CD4+ and around 1,100 ng in pre-culture CD4+.

Points from the study as a whole: Clones undetected before culture averaged 36.3% against one allele and roughly 53% against the other.

Germline lookup yields CDR1 MNHNS and CDR2 SASEGT. The CDR3 covers 16 residues. V was trimmed by 4 bases and J by 5 bases, leaving 15 bases between them. Deep-resolution sequencing targeted 150,000 to 200,000 T cell genomes in pre-culture CD4+ samples. The table came from immunoSEQ multiplex PCR; TCRdb's copy has only in-frame clones and leaves some out. The table includes over 60,000 clones, roughly 75% detected once. The sample consisted of CD4+ T cells from PBMCs. The V gene is TRBV6-1, the J gene TRBJ1-6, with D possibly TRBD1 on 6 matching bases. This clonotype was sampled from a man in his 60s in good health and CMV-seronegative. CDR3 loop: CASSAFRDTDNSPLHF. CDR3 in DNA: TGTGCCAGCAGTGCTTTCCGGGACACAGATAATTCACCCCTCCACTTT.